The rows below give T cell receptor beta chains drawn from one sample of a study of shared clonotypes between healthy human individuals. Profiled with immunoSEQ multiplex PCR; TCRdb holds only in-frame clones, not every one. Found here are 2,100,000 or so clones, more than 90% of them singletons; the top ten hold roughly 0.13%. The sequenced sample was naive CD4+ T cells sorted from blood. The receptors stem from a man aged 18 to 30 in good health. CDR3s include the opening cysteine and the closing phenylalanine or tryptophan.

cdr3_length,j_call,v_call,cdr3_aa
15,TRBJ2-3,TRBV5-4,CASSLTSGSTDTQYF
13,TRBJ2-4,TRBV29-1,CSVTELAKNIQYF
14,TRBJ2-7,TRBV5-1,CASSLGGTNYEQYF
13,TRBJ1-2,TRBV5-1,CASSLGRGGGYTF
13,TRBJ2-7,TRBV5-1,CASSSPTPYEQYF
12,TRBJ2-7,TRBV28,CASSSDLPEQYF
14,TRBJ2-7,TRBV7-9,CASSLGQGTYEQYF
18,TRBJ2-2,TRBV18,CASSPRYPSGGNTGELFF
14,TRBJ2-1,TRBV2,CASRWRDSYNEQFF
15,TRBJ2-7,TRBV2,CASSDRTSGTYEQYF
14,TRBJ2-7,TRBV21-1,CASSRDDISCEQYF
15,TRBJ2-5,TRBV5-6,CASSPGTAGKETQYF
11,TRBJ2-5,TRBV30,CAWGAWETQYF
15,TRBJ2-2,TRBV5-1,CASSLAQGATGELFF
15,TRBJ2-1,TRBV19,CASSISREWYNEQFF
11,TRBJ1-2,TRBV28,CASSFGGSYTF
17,TRBJ2-5,TRBV14,CASSQGTSGLSQETQYF
18,TRBJ1-4,TRBV5-4,CASSPGQGAYRTNEKLFF
15,TRBJ1-1,TRBV5-1,CASSLIGGENTEAFF
16,TRBJ2-7,TRBV5-4,CASSVDGTSGPYEQYF
15,TRBJ2-1,TRBV15,CATRTSGGSYNEQFF
14,TRBJ2-7,TRBV6-5,CASSYGQAAYEQYF
16,TRBJ1-5,TRBV10-2,CASSRVAPASYQPQHF
16,TRBJ1-2,TRBV5-1,CASSWGPVGANYGYTF
14,TRBJ1-5,TRBV18,CASSPPGNNQPQHF
16,TRBJ2-1,TRBV4-3,CASSQDAGRNYNEQFF
13,TRBJ1-1,TRBV7-8,CASSLKQNTEAFF
15,TRBJ1-1,TRBV5-4,CASSLFSQGSTEAFF
18,TRBJ2-6,TRBV5-1,CASSFSDMRSSGANVLTF
15,TRBJ1-1,TRBV6-5,CASSYTGSGSTEAFF
13,TRBJ1-2,TRBV6-1,CASQGWGTYGYTF
16,TRBJ2-3,TRBV11-3,CASSTGTSGGADTQYF
15,TRBJ1-2,TRBV2,CASSESRVFNYGYTF
16,TRBJ1-6,TRBV19,CASSKGQGGASSPLHF
14,TRBJ2-5,TRBV5-1,CASGGTGGTRSQYF
16,TRBJ2-5,TRBV5-4,CASSSGGQGGTETQYF
13,TRBJ2-7,TRBV19,CASSTSGLAEQYF
13,TRBJ1-6,TRBV4-1,CASSPIVYSPLHF
14,TRBJ2-7,TRBV10-3,CAISDTRGGYEQYF